The clone carrying this T cell receptor (beta chain) occurred once. This sample stems from a study of control samples from healthy donors and cancer patients. The table came from immunoSEQ multiplex PCR; TCRdb's copy has only in-frame clones and leaves some out. Seen here are about 86,000 clones, approximately 91% observed once, and the top ten hold 9.5% to 10%. The germline V gene encodes CDR1 MNHNS and CDR2 SASEGT. CDR3 length: 14 amino acids. V was trimmed by 0 bases and J by 5 bases, leaving 8 bases between them. Sequencing was carried out using PBMCs. The clonotype was recovered from a woman in her forties or fifties with colorectal cancer. This chain connects TRBV6-1 to TRBJ1-5; no clear D. As DNA, the CDR3 is TGTGCCAGCAGTGAAGCCCAGACCTATCAGCCCCAGCATTTT. This encodes CASSEAQTYQPQHF.